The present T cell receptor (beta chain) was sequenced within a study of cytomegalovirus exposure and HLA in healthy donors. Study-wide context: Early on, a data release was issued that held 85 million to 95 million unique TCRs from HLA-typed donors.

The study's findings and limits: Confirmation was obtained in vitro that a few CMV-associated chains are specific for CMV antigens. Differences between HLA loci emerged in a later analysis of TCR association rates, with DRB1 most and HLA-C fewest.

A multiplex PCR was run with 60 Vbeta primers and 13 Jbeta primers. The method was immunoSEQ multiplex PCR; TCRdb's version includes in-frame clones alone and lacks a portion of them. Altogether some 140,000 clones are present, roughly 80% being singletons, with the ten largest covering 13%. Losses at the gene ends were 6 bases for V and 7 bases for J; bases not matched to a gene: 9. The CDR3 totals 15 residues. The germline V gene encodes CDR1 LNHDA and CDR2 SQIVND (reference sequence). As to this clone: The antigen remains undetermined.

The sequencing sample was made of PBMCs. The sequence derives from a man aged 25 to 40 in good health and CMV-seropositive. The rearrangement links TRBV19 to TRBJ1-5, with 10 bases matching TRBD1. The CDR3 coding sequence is TGTGCCAGTAGCCCGACAGGGGGCCCAGGGCAGCCCCAGCATTTT. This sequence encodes CASSPTGGPGQPQHF. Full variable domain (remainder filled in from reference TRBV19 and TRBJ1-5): DGGITQSPKYLFRKEGQNVTLSCEQNLNHDAMYWYRQDPGQGLRLIYYSQIVNDFQKGDIAEGYSVSREKKESFPLTVTSAQKNPTAFYLCASSPTGGPGQPQHFGDGTRLSIL.